Below are 26 T cell receptor beta chains sequenced from a single sample in a study of Ad26.COV2.S vaccination and SARS-CoV-2 variants. Generated by immunoSEQ multiplex PCR, the TCRdb table keeps only in-frame clones and is missing some. The data hold approximately 360,000 clones, with roughly 80% observed a single time. The treatment: roughly 18 received Ad26.COV2.S at low or high dose, single or two shots; about 5 received placebo; per-sample allocation not given. Sampling was done on day 63 after the first vaccine or placebo injection. The material sequenced was peripheral blood, taken in a trial of Ad26.COV2.S vaccine versus placebo. The source is a person between 18 and 65 years old who received the Ad26.COV2.S COVID-19 vaccine or a placebo.

V usage is TRBV5-1 and J usage is TRBJ1-6, with D unclear. The germline gives CDR1 SGHRS, CDR2 YFSETQ. Trimming removed 1 base from V and 6 bases from J, with 11 bases in between. CDR3 length: 15 amino acids. CDR3 bases: TGCGCCAGCAGCTTGCGGGCAGGCACTAATTCACCCCTCCACTTT. Amino acids: CASSLRAGTNSPLHF.

This clone was seen just once. This chain's CDR3 is CASSIIPSSRGINIQYF. The CDR3 DNA sequence: TGTGCCAGTAGTATAATTCCCTCGAGTCGGGGGATAAACATTCAGTACTTC. The chain is built from TRBV19 and TRBJ2-4, with a weak D call TRBD2 (6 bases). The germline V and J ends were trimmed by 2 bases and 6 bases, with 20 bases remaining between them. The CDR3 sequence is 17 residues long. The germline gives CDR1 LNHDA, CDR2 SQIVND (reference sequence).

This clone appeared once. This sequence joins TRBV29-1 and TRBJ1-2, with D possibly matching TRBD1 (6 bases). The CDR3 is 18 residues long. CDR1 SQVTM and CDR2 ANQGSEA come from the germline V gene. The V gene lost 1 base and the J gene lost 2 bases, with 23 bases spanning the gap. The CDR3 DNA follows: TGCAGCGTTGAAGGGGGGCTCGGGACACTTCATTCAAACTATGGCTACACCTTC. Translating it yields CSVEGGLGTLHSNYGYTF.

This clone was observed a few times. The chain is built from TRBV4-1 and TRBJ1-5; 7 bases line up with TRBD1. This CDR3 is 15 amino acids long. V trimming: 4 bases; J trimming: 3 bases; junction bases outside the gene matches: 6. Germline V gene data show CDR1 as MGHRA and CDR2 as YSYEKL. The CDR3 nucleotides read TGCGCCAGCAGCCCGTGGGGACAGATCAATCAGCCCCAGCATTTT. This codes for CASSPWGQINQPQHF.

The chain recombines TRBV7-2 with TRBJ2-4; possible D gene TRBD2, 5 bases. There are 14 residues in the CDR3. Trimming took off 1 base at V and 6 bases at J, with 10 bases between the two ends. CDR1 SGHTA and CDR2 FQGNSA come from the germline V gene. The chain's CDR3 is CASSLDPGLNIQYF. The CDR3 bases are TGTGCCAGCAGCTTAGATCCGGGGTTAAACATTCAGTACTTC.

The chain carries TRBV7-2 and TRBJ2-2; D possibly corresponds to TRBD1 (6 bases). CDR3 length equals 16 residues. Germline CDR1 reads SGHTA; CDR2 reads FQGNSA. V gave up 0 bases and J gave up 1 base, with 9 bases separating them. The CDR3 here is CASSLALTGNTGELFF. The CDR3 region has the DNA TGTGCCAGCAGCTTAGCCCTGACAGGGAACACCGGGGAGCTGTTTTTT.

The count of this clone is one. J is TRBJ1-1 and V is TRBV9; 7 nucleotides agree with TRBD1. In germline, CDR1 is SGDLS, CDR2 YYNGEE. CDR3 length: 14 residues. V lost 2 bases and J lost 1; bases outside the gene matches: 2. The CDR3 loop is CASSVGTANTEAFF. The DNA for the CDR3 is TGTGCCAGCAGCGTCGGGACAGCGAACACTGAAGCTTTCTTT.

The chain links TRBV7-8 to TRBJ1-1, with D possibly TRBD1 on 5 matching bases. This CDR3 is built from 12 residues. Germline CDR1 is SGHVS and CDR2 is FQNEAQ. V was cut by 5 bases and J by 8 bases, with 12 bases left in between. CDR3 amino acids: CASSPMGEEAFF. The CDR3, as DNA: TGTGCCAGCAGCCCTATGGGGGAAGAAGCTTTCTTT.

The chain links TRBV5-1 to TRBJ1-3; D gene ambiguous. Per germline, CDR1 SGHRS and CDR2 YFSETQ. The CDR3 has 17 residues. Trimming left V 4 bases short and J 7 bases short, with 24 bases between. The CDR3 loop is CASSPLPRSASGNTIYF. DNA of the CDR3: TGCGCCAGCAGCCCGCTACCACGTTCCGCCTCCGGGAACACCATATATTTT.

This clone was detected many times. J is TRBJ2-1 and V is TRBV6-4; D possibly matches TRBD1 or TRBD2 (6 bases each). CDR3 length: 16 amino acids. V dropped 1 base and J dropped 8 bases, with 18 bases sitting between them. Germline loops: CDR1 MRHNA, CDR2 SNTAGT. As DNA, the CDR3 is TGTGCCAGCAGTGACTTATTGACGGGGGCGGCTGATGAGCAGTTCTTC. Protein product: CASSDLLTGAADEQFF.

This clone has a single count. In DNA form, the CDR3 reads TGTGCCAGCAGCCGCCGAGGGGGCCGCACAGATACGCAGTATTTT. Its protein is CASSRRGGRTDTQYF. The gene calls are TRBV7-9 and TRBJ2-3; 7 nucleotides line up with TRBD1. V trimming: 5 bases; J trimming: 1 base; junction bases outside the gene matches: 6. Looked up from germline, CDR1 is SEHNR and CDR2 is FQNEAQ (reference sequence). This CDR3 is built from 15 residues.

The gene calls are TRBV24-1 and TRBJ2-1, with 12 bases lining up with TRBD1. V was clipped by 4 bases and J by 5 bases; unmatched bases: 5. Germline values: CDR1 KGHDR, CDR2 SFDVKD. This CDR3 is built from 16 residues. CDR3 coding DNA: TGTGCCACCAGTGACCCCGGGACAGGGGGCCACAATGAGCAGTTCTTC. It codes for CATSDPGTGGHNEQFF.

The chain couples TRBV9 to TRBJ1-2; maybe TRBD1 (5 bases). Germline loops: CDR1 SGDLS, CDR2 YYNGEE. The V and J ends lost 5 bases and 7 bases respectively, with 15 bases between them. The CDR3 contains 13 residues. The CDR3 nucleotides read TGTGCCAGCAGGAGGGACGGATCGGTTGGCTACACCTTC. Encoded protein: CASRRDGSVGYTF.

This chain links TRBV4-2 with TRBJ1-2, with TRBD1 matching 7 bases. Trimming at V came to 3 bases and at J to 4 bases, leaving 8 bases not matched to a gene. The CDR3 contains 15 residues. Looked up from germline, CDR1 is LGHNA and CDR2 is YNFKEQ. In DNA form, the CDR3 reads TGTGCCAGCAGCCATACAGGGGAGCCTGGCTATGGCTACACCTTC. Its protein is CASSHTGEPGYGYTF.

This clone has more than one count but fewer than ten. This chain joins TRBV6-2 or TRBV6-3 and TRBJ2-2; no definite D call. Per germline, CDR1 MNHEY and CDR2 SVGEGT. Trimming stripped 0 bases from V and 2 bases from J, with 10 bases between. The length of the CDR3 is 16 residues. The CDR3 DNA sequence: TGTGCCAGCAGTTACTCCTCAGAAATAAACACCGGGGAGCTGTTTTTT. Translation: CASSYSSEINTGELFF.

The chain carries TRBV10-1 and TRBJ2-7, with D uncertain. Germline-derived CDR1 and CDR2 are WNHNN and SYGVQD (reference sequence). The V gene lost 11 bases and the J gene lost 9 bases, with 23 bases spanning the gap. The CDR3 spans 13 residues. CDR3 residues: CAPRPYFPRVQYF. The CDR3 nucleotides are TGCGCCCCCCGGCCTTACTTCCCCAGAGTGCAGTACTTC.

V usage is TRBV3-1 (or the pseudogene TRBV3-2) and J usage is TRBJ2-7; 7 nucleotides align to TRBD1. CDR1 LGHDT and CDR2 YNNKEL come from the germline V gene (reference sequence). The CDR3 spans 12 residues. V lost 6 bases, J lost 6 bases, and 5 bases stayed unmatched. In DNA, the CDR3 is TGTGCCAGCAGTGAAACAGGGGTCGAGCAGTACTTC. Amino acids: CASSETGVEQYF.

This chain connects TRBV6-6 to TRBJ1-2; maybe TRBD1 (5 bases). CDR3 size: 13 residues. Trimming took off 7 bases at V and 14 bases at J, with 23 bases between the two ends. In germline, CDR1 is MNHNY, CDR2 SVGAGI (reference sequence). CDR3 bases: TGTGCCAGCACCCAAACCGGGGCAGTCGGAAATACCTTC. It is translated as CASTQTGAVGNTF.

This clone has only one observation. The chain combines TRBV6-5 with TRBJ1-5; 7 bases align to TRBD1. Germline CDR1 is MNHEY and CDR2 is SVGAGI. This CDR3 has 15 residues. Losses at the gene ends were 5 bases for V and 3 bases for J; bases not matched to a gene: 7. CDR3 bases: TGTGCCAGCAGTACCTTTGGGACAGTCAATCAGCCCCAGCATTTT. This gives the protein CASSTFGTVNQPQHF.

The gene calls are TRBV15 and TRBJ1-1, with TRBD1 as a possible D gene (6 bases). Germline V gives CDR1 LNHNV, CDR2 YYDKDF (reference sequence). The CDR3 contains 13 residues. V lost 3 bases and J 8 bases, leaving 13 bases between the germline ends. CDR3 region: CATSRATGTEAFF. The CDR3 nucleotides are TGTGCCACCAGCAGGGCCACAGGGACAGAAGCTTTCTTT.

The CDR3 protein is CASSYLPAGENIQYF. The CDR3 bases are TGTGCCAGCAGTTACCTTCCGGCGGGGGAAAACATTCAGTACTTC. The chain carries TRBV6-6 and TRBJ2-4, with TRBD2 matching 7 bases. The germline CDR1 and CDR2 sequences are MNHNY and SVGAGI (reference sequence). The CDR3 is 15 residues long. Unmatched junction bases numbered 6, after V lost 2 bases and J lost 5 bases.

CDR3 DNA sequence: TGTGCCAGCAGCGTCAGCGGCCGCTACGAGCAGTACTTC. Protein: CASSVSGRYEQYF. The chain employs TRBV5-4 and TRBJ2-7; TRBD2 might be the D (5 bases). CDR1 and CDR2 from the germline V gene are SGHNT and YYREEE (reference sequence). Trimming pared 4 bases from V and 3 bases from J, leaving 11 bases between. The CDR3 consists of 13 residues.

The table lists this clone with a few counts. The rearrangement joins TRBV6-2 or TRBV6-3 to TRBJ2-1, with 11 bases matching TRBD2. V shed 4 bases, J shed 8 bases, and the junction held 13 bases outside the gene matches. Germline loops: CDR1 MNHEY, CDR2 SVGEGT. The CDR3 runs 17 residues. CDR3 loop: CASSSTPTSGRIDEQFF. In DNA, the CDR3 is TGTGCCAGCAGTTCCACCCCTACTAGCGGGAGAATCGATGAGCAGTTCTTC.

This clone came up a few times. The J gene is TRBJ2-7, the V gene TRBV5-1, with D possibly TRBD2 on 6 matching bases. V lost 3 bases and J 5 bases, leaving 24 bases between the germline ends. Germline V gene sequence: CDR1 SGHRS, CDR2 YFSETQ. The CDR3 covers 17 residues. The CDR3 nucleotides are TGCGCCAGCAGCTCGTCCCGGGACTGGTTCAAGATCCACGAGCAGTACTTC. It translates to CASSSSRDWFKIHEQYF.

This sequence joins TRBV4-2 and TRBJ1-1; D is ambiguous. The V end lost 0 bases, the J end lost 2 bases, and 10 bases lay between the germline ends. The CDR3 covers 15 residues. Germline lookup yields CDR1 LGHNA and CDR2 YNFKEQ. The chain's CDR3 is CASSQDLSANTEAFF. In nucleotides, the CDR3 is TGTGCCAGCAGCCAAGACTTGTCGGCAAACACTGAAGCTTTCTTT.

CDR3 amino acids: CASIRGLAHGYTF. For the CDR3, the DNA is TGTGCCAGCATACGGGGCCTGGCGCATGGCTACACCTTC. The chain combines TRBV25-1 with TRBJ1-2; D is possibly TRBD1 (5 bases). The V end lost 7 bases, the J end lost 6 bases, and 15 bases lay between the germline ends. Germline CDR1 is MGHDK and CDR2 is SYGVNS. This CDR3 is built from 13 residues.